Described below is a single T cell receptor (beta chain) sequence and its context. Its antigen remains unidentified. Other nucleotide sequences from this sample produce the same CDR3. Naive-designated CD8 cells lacked CD45RO, were positively enriched for CCR7, and omitted terminally differentiated effector memory CD45RA+ cells. This entry belongs to a study of shared clonotypes between healthy human individuals. General observations from the study: Naive subsets usually exceeded memory subsets in estimated richness. A reduction in generation probabilities was seen for non-shared clonotypes relative to those shared by all four donors. Represented genetic and exposure-history diversity was restricted by having few donors.

TCRdb's table, derived via immunoSEQ multiplex PCR, lists solely in-frame clones and lacks some. The sample includes some 2.1 million clones, around 93% of them seen just once. V was shortened by 4 bases and J by 6 bases, with 10 bases between the two germline ends. Germline-derived CDR1 and CDR2 are MNHEY and SMNVEV (reference sequence). The CDR3 spans 12 residues. This chain uses TRBV27 with TRBJ2-7, with D uncertain. The receptor comes from a man between 18 and 35 years old in good health. Some clones in this sample may be carry-over from other donors' samples. Sequenced sample: naive CD8+ T cells from PBMCs. CDR3 sequence reads: CASSSSVSEQYF. The CDR3 coding sequence is TGTGCCAGCAGTTCCTCGGTAAGCGAGCAGTACTTC.